The sequence of this T cell receptor (beta chain) was determined in a study of blood T cell repertoires in COVID-19. In the study overall: Sites across the United States, Italy and Spain contributed samples from acute and convalescent COVID-19. From T cells, B-cell-depleted T cells, or PBMCs came the material, which was cDNA or gDNA.

Original methodology: Researchers report that nucleated cell counts were estimated from reference gene primer amplification. Data came from immunoSEQ multiplex PCR; TCRdb stores just in-frame clones and leaves some out. D and trimming were read from the DNA, whereas the V and J calls and clone size are those reported in that table. The repertoire has roughly 200,000 clones, roughly 90% of them found once; the top ten carry approximately 0.5%. The TCR originated in a man aged 45-60 years with acute or convalescent COVID-19. Sample: peripheral blood.

This CDR3 reads CATRNGGIKEKLFF. The CDR3 bases are TGTGCCACCCGAAACGGGGGGATCAAGGAAAAACTGTTTTTT. The genes are TRBV28 and TRBJ1-4; D might be TRBD1 (5 bases). V was clipped by 10 bases and J by 8 bases, with 20 bases between them. The CDR3 runs to 14 residues. Germline CDR1 and CDR2: MDHEN and SYDVKM.